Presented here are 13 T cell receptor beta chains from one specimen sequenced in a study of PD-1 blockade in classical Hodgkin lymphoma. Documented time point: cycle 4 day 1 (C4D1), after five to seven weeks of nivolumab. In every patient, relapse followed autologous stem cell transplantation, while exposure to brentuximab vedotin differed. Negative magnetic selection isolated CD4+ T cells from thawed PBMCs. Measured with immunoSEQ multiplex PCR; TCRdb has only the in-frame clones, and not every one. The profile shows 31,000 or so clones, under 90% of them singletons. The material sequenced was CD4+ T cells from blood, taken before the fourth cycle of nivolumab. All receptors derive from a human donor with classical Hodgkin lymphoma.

The CDR3 region is CATSRASTAYHEAFF. CDR3 coding DNA: TGTGCCACCAGCAGAGCTAGTACAGCGTACCATGAAGCTTTCTTT. The genes are TRBV15 and TRBJ1-1; no definite D call. This CDR3 has 15 residues. Germline V CDR1 and CDR2: LNHNV, YYDKDF (reference sequence). V was cut by 1 base and J by 7 bases, with 16 bases left in between.

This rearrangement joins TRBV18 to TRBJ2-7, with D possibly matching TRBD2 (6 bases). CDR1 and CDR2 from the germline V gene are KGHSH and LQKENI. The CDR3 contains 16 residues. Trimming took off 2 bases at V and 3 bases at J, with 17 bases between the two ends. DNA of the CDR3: TGTGCCAGCTCACCAGCGGGGACCGCGCGGATCTACGAGCAGTACTTC. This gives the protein CASSPAGTARIYEQYF.

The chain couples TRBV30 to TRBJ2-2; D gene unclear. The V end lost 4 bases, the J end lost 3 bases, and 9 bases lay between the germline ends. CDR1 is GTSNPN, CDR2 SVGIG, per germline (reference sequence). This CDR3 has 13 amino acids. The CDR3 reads CAWNLGHTGELFF. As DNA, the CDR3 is TGTGCCTGGAACTTAGGCCACACCGGGGAGCTGTTTTTT.

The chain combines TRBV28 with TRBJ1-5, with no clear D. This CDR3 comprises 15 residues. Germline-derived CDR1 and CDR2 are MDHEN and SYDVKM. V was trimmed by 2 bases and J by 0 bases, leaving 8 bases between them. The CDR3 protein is CASSLNSYSNQPQHF. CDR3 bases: TGTGCCAGCAGTTTAAACAGCTATAGCAATCAGCCCCAGCATTTT.

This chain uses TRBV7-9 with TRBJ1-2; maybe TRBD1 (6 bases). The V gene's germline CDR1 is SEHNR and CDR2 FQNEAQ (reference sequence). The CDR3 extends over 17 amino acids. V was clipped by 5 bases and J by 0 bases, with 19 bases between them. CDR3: CASSPQGTPVANYGYTF. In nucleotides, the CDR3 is TGTGCCAGCAGCCCTCAGGGGACCCCGGTTGCTAACTATGGCTACACCTTC. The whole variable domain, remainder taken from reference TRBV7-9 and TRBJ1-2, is DTGVSQNPRHKITKRGQNVTFRCDPISEHNRLYWYRQTLGQGPEFLTYFQNEAQLEKSRLLSDRFSAERPKGSFSTLEIQRTEQGDSAMYLCASSPQGTPVANYGYTFGSGTRLTVV.

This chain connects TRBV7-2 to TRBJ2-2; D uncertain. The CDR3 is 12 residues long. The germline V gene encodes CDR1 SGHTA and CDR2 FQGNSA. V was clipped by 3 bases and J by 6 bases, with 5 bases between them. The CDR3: CASSFFSGELFF. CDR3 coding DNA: TGTGCCAGCAGCTTTTTTTCCGGGGAGCTGTTTTTT.

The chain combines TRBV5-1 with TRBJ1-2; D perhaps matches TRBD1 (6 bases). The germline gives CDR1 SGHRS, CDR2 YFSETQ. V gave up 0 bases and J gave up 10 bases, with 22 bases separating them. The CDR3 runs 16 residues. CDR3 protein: CASSLGSGGGANFYTF. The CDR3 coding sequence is TGCGCCAGCAGCTTGGGGAGTGGCGGGGGCGCTAACTTCTACACCTTC.

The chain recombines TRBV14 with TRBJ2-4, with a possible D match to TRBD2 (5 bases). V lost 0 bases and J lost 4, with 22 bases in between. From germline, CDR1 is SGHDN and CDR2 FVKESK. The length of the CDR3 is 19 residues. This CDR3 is CASSQEDRSPGRVKNIQYF. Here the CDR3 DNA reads TGTGCCAGCAGCCAAGAAGATCGTTCACCGGGGAGAGTAAAAAACATTCAGTACTTC.

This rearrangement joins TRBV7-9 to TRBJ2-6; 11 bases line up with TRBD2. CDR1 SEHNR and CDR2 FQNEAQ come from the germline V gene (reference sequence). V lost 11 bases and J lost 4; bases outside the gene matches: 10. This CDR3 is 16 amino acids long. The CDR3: CAETGTSGGGANVLTF. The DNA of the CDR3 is TGTGCCGAGACCGGGACTAGCGGTGGAGGGGCCAACGTCCTGACTTTC.

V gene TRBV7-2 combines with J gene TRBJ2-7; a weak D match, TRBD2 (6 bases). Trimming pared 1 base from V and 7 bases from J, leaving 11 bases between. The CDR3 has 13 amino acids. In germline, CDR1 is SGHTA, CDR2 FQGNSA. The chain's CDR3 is CASSLVSGGEQYF. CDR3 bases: TGTGCCAGCAGCTTAGTTTCCGGGGGAGAGCAGTACTTC.

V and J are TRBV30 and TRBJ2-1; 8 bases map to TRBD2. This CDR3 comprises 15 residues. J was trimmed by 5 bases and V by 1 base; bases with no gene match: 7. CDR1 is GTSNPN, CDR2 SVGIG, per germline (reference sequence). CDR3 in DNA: TGTGCCTGGAGTGCACGGGGGGGCCCTCACAATGAGCAGTTCTTC. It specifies CAWSARGGPHNEQFF.

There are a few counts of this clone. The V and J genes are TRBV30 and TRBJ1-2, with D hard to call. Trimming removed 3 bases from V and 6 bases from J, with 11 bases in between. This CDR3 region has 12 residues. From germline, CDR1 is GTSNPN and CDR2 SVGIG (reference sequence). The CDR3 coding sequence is TGTGCCTGGAGCCCCGTAGCGGATGGCTACACCTTC. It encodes CAWSPVADGYTF.

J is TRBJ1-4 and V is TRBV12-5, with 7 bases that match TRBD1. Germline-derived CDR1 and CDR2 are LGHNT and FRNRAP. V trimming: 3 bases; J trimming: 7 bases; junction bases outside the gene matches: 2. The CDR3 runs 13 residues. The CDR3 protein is CASGLQGREKLFF. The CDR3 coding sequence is TGTGCTAGTGGTTTACAGGGGCGTGAAAAACTGTTTTTT.